The 25 T cell receptor beta chains presented below share a single source sample, sequenced in a study of T cell clones after liver transplantation. Sequencing used immunoSEQ multiplex PCR; TCRdb keeps in-frame clones, though not all of them. The table records tens of thousands of clones, about nine tenths of them present only once. The source material was CD4+ T cells from blood, sampled before liver transplant. All receptors come from a human donor who received a liver transplant.

V and J are TRBV27 and TRBJ2-6; D ambiguous. Germline lookup yields CDR1 MNHEY and CDR2 SMNVEV (reference sequence). V shed 5 bases and J shed 0 bases, with 17 bases lying between them. This CDR3 comprises 18 residues. The CDR3 DNA is TGTGCCAGCAGTCATTGGCCGACGGCGAGCTCTGGGGCCAACGTCCTGACTTTC. Protein product: CASSHWPTASSGANVLTF.

CDR3 nucleotides: TGTGCCAGCAGCCTGGCGGGGGGCCCGCTCGCCGGCTACACCTTC. Amino acids: CASSLAGGPLAGYTF. The chain links TRBV9 to TRBJ1-2; D is perhaps TRBD1 (6 bases). Trimming shortened V by 4 bases and J by 8 bases, and 21 bases separated the two germline ends. CDR3 size: 15 residues. Germline CDR1 is SGDLS and CDR2 is YYNGEE.

This clone was counted a single time. This chain joins TRBV2 and TRBJ2-5; TRBD1 aligns across 8 bases. The CDR3 is 13 residues long. J gave up 11 bases and V 4 bases, and 9 bases lay outside the gene matches. The germline gives CDR1 SNHLY, CDR2 FYNNEI. DNA for the CDR3: TGTGCCAGCAGTGGCGGACAGGGAATGGAGCAGTACTTC. Translated: CASSGGQGMEQYF.

The V call is TRBV5-1, the J call TRBJ2-5, with 7 bases fitting TRBD1. In germline, CDR1 is SGHRS, CDR2 YFSETQ. Trimming at V came to 0 bases and at J to 1 base, leaving 0 bases not matched to a gene. The CDR3 sequence is 14 residues long. The CDR3 bases are TGCGCCAGCAGCTTGGAGGGGGCCCAAGAGACCCAGTACTTC. Encoded protein: CASSLEGAQETQYF.

The gene calls are TRBV27 and TRBJ2-2; D is ambiguous. V gave up 7 bases and J gave up 2 bases, with 11 bases separating them. The CDR3 is made up of 14 amino acids. In germline, CDR1 is MNHEY, CDR2 SMNVEV (reference sequence). The CDR3 DNA sequence: TGTGCCAGCAACTCAGATAGAAACACCGGGGAGCTGTTTTTT. Translating gives CASNSDRNTGELFF.

The V call is TRBV5-1, the J call TRBJ2-3; TRBD2 might be the D (6 bases). Germline V gene sequence: CDR1 SGHRS, CDR2 YFSETQ. The length of the CDR3 is 14 residues. Trimming took off 4 bases at V and 5 bases at J, with 14 bases between the two ends. The CDR3 DNA is TGCGCCAGCAGCCCAGGACGGGAGAGAGATACGCAGTATTTT. Translation: CASSPGRERDTQYF.

This chain connects TRBV2 to TRBJ2-5; D unclear. V was clipped by 2 bases and J by 7 bases, with 11 bases between them. The CDR3 sequence is 13 residues long. Germline values: CDR1 SNHLY, CDR2 FYNNEI. The CDR3 sequence: CASSEMGSGTQYF. Written as DNA, the CDR3 is TGTGCCAGCAGTGAAATGGGGTCCGGGACCCAGTACTTC.

The rearrangement joins TRBV7-3 to TRBJ2-3, with 7 bases fitting TRBD1. Germline lookup yields CDR1 SGHTA and CDR2 FQGTGA. After removal of 4 bases from V and 5 bases from J, the junction contained 9 bases not matched to a gene. The length of the CDR3 is 15 residues. Written as DNA, the CDR3 is TGTGCCAGCAGCTCCCTAGGGGGCGAGGGAGATACGCAGTATTTT. Encoded protein: CASSSLGGEGDTQYF.

The chain uses TRBV29-1 and TRBJ2-1; TRBD2 is a possible D gene (7 bases). The CDR3 has 15 residues. Germline-derived CDR1 and CDR2 are SQVTM and ANQGSEA. V was cut by 2 bases and J by 4 bases, with 15 bases left in between. The CDR3 loop is CSVETGQRGYNEQFF. CDR3 coding DNA: TGCAGCGTTGAAACAGGACAGCGGGGATACAATGAGCAGTTCTTC.

V is TRBV2 and J is TRBJ2-2, with 8 bases lining up with TRBD1. Germline V CDR1 and CDR2: SNHLY, FYNNEI. The length of the CDR3 is 13 residues. The V segment lost 5 bases and the J segment 4 bases; nucleotides outside the gene matches: 0. The CDR3 region has the DNA TGTGCCAGCAGTACAGGGGGCACCGGGGAGCTGTTTTTT. Residues: CASSTGGTGELFF.

The V call is TRBV7-8, the J call TRBJ1-5, with TRBD1 matching 8 bases. The CDR3 extends over 16 amino acids. J lost 2 bases, V lost 1 base, and 4 bases had no gene match. In germline, CDR1 is SGHVS, CDR2 FQNEAQ. CDR3 in DNA: TGTGCCAGCAGCTTAGAACAGGGGGTACGCAATCAGCCCCAGCATTTT. Encoded protein: CASSLEQGVRNQPQHF. The whole variable domain, remainder taken from reference TRBV7-8 and TRBJ1-5, is GAGVSQSPRYKVAKRGQDVALRCDPISGHVSLFWYQQALGQGPEFLTYFQNEAQLDKSGLPSDRFFAERPEGSVSTLKIQRTQQEDSAVYLCASSLEQGVRNQPQHFGDGTRLSIL.

The V and J genes are TRBV9 and TRBJ2-3; 8 bases match TRBD1. The CDR3 extends over 15 amino acids. Germline V gene data show CDR1 as SGDLS and CDR2 as YYNGEE. V lost 2 bases, J lost 3 bases, and 5 bases stayed unmatched. The CDR3 coding sequence is TGTGCCAGCAGCGTGACAGGGGATAGGACAGATACGCAGTATTTT. The encoded protein is CASSVTGDRTDTQYF.

The V and J genes are TRBV14 and TRBJ2-7; 8 bases line up with TRBD2. The CDR3 extends over 16 amino acids. Trimming cost V 4 bases and J 0 bases; bases outside gene matches: 8. Germline CDR1 SGHDN, CDR2 FVKESK. Here the CDR3 reads CASSRVTGLGSYEQYF. The CDR3 DNA follows: TGTGCCAGCAGCCGAGTAACGGGACTAGGCTCCTACGAGCAGTACTTC.

J is TRBJ2-1 and V is TRBV10-1; 8 positions agree with TRBD2. Germline lookup yields CDR1 WNHNN and CDR2 SYGVQD (reference sequence). Losses at the gene ends were 2 bases for V and 2 bases for J; bases not matched to a gene: 8. This CDR3 comprises 17 residues. This chain's CDR3 is CASSETLREGTYNEQFF. Written as DNA, the CDR3 is TGCGCCAGCAGTGAGACTCTACGGGAGGGCACCTACAATGAGCAGTTCTTC.

The chain couples TRBV4-2 to TRBJ2-7, with 12 bases identical to TRBD2. With 1 base clipped from V and 3 bases from J, the junction kept 4 bases outside the gene matches. Looked up from germline, CDR1 is LGHNA and CDR2 is YNFKEQ. There are 16 residues in the CDR3. The CDR3 is CASSQALAGGLYEQYF. The CDR3 DNA is TGTGCCAGCAGCCAAGCGCTAGCGGGAGGGCTCTACGAGCAGTACTTC.

The chain joins TRBV28 to TRBJ2-1; tentatively, D is TRBD1 or TRBD2 (5 bases each). Germline CDR1 MDHEN, CDR2 SYDVKM. The V end was cut by 6 bases, the J end by 10 bases, with 13 bases between. This CDR3 has 12 residues. As DNA, the CDR3 is TGTGCCAGCAGGCCGGGACCGGGCGAGCAGTTCTTC. Its protein is CASRPGPGEQFF. The whole variable domain, remainder taken from reference TRBV28 and TRBJ2-1, is DVKVTQSSRYLVKRTGEKVFLECVQDMDHENMFWYRQDPGLGLRLIYFSYDVKMKEKGDIPEGYSVSREKKERFSLILESASTNQTSMYLCASRPGPGEQFFGPGTRLTVL.

The chain employs TRBV6-5 and TRBJ2-3, with D perhaps matching TRBD2 (5 bases). Germline V gene lookup returns CDR1 MNHEY and CDR2 SVGAGI. V lost 4 bases, J lost 0 bases, and 11 bases lay in between. The CDR3 runs 15 residues. The CDR3 region is CASSSPRGSTDTQYF. Here the CDR3 DNA reads TGTGCCAGCAGTTCGCCCCGAGGGAGCACAGATACGCAGTATTTT.

The rearrangement links TRBV19 to TRBJ1-2; D not resolved. V lost 2 bases, J lost 7 bases, and 11 bases lay in between. The V gene's germline CDR1 is LNHDA and CDR2 SQIVND (reference sequence). The CDR3 sequence is 13 residues long. In DNA form, the CDR3 reads TGTGCCAGTAGTATACAGGCAGGCTCTGGCTACACCTTC. This codes for CASSIQAGSGYTF. The full variable domain, completed using reference TRBV19 and TRBJ1-2, is DGGITQSPKYLFRKEGQNVTLSCEQNLNHDAMYWYRQDPGQGLRLIYYSQIVNDFQKGDIAEGYSVSREKKESFPLTVTSAQKNPTAFYLCASSIQAGSGYTFGSGTRLTVV.

V and J are TRBV29-1 and TRBJ2-3, with 7 bases identical to TRBD1. This CDR3 contains 14 residues. With V trimmed by 5 bases and J by 2 bases, 7 bases remained unmatched. Germline assignment: CDR1 SQVTM and CDR2 ANQGSEA. In DNA, the CDR3 is TGCAGCGTTTTACCGGGACAGATCACAGATACGCAGTATTTT. It is translated as CSVLPGQITDTQYF.

This clone was recorded only once. The J gene is TRBJ2-1, the V gene TRBV7-8; tentative D call: TRBD2 (7 bases). Germline-derived CDR1 and CDR2 are SGHVS and FQNEAQ. This CDR3 contains 13 residues. Trimming cost V 5 bases and J 7 bases, with 12 bases left between them. The CDR3 nucleotides read TGTGCCAGCAGCCCCGGGGGGCCGAATGAGCAGTTCTTC. Amino acid sequence: CASSPGGPNEQFF.

The chain has TRBV11-2 and TRBJ1-4; no firm D call. Germline CDR1 SGHAT, CDR2 FQNNGV. The CDR3 spans 16 residues. Trimming removed 3 bases at V and 6 bases at J, with 17 bases between. DNA of the CDR3: TGTGCCAGCAGCTTGGGTTTGGGGAGTAATGATGAAAAACTGTTTTTT. Amino acid sequence: CASSLGLGSNDEKLFF.

This clone turned up a few times. The rearrangement joins TRBV19 to TRBJ1-2; perhaps TRBD1 as D (6 bases). Trimming stripped 5 bases from V and 6 bases from J, with 13 bases between. Germline values: CDR1 LNHDA, CDR2 SQIVND (reference sequence). The CDR3 consists of 13 residues. CDR3 protein: CASSAHQGNGYTF. The CDR3 DNA reads as TGTGCCAGTAGTGCACACCAGGGGAATGGCTACACCTTC.

The chain combines TRBV6-1 with TRBJ1-1; D might be TRBD1 (5 bases). Trimming cost V 3 bases and J 4 bases, with 9 bases left between them. There are 13 residues in the CDR3. The germline gives CDR1 MNHNS, CDR2 SASEGT. The CDR3 loop reads CASSDQGITEAFF. The CDR3 DNA reads TGTGCCAGCAGTGATCAGGGAATCACTGAAGCTTTCTTT.

The chain recombines TRBV9 with TRBJ2-7; D might be TRBD1 (6 bases). V was clipped by 0 bases and J by 3 bases, with 10 bases between them. The CDR3 contains 14 residues. The V gene's germline CDR1 is SGDLS and CDR2 YYNGEE. The DNA of the CDR3 is TGTGCCAGCAGCGTAGATCCAGGGGTCTACGAGCAGTACTTC. Translation: CASSVDPGVYEQYF.

V usage is TRBV28 and J usage is TRBJ2-7, with D perhaps TRBD1 (6 bases). Germline loops: CDR1 MDHEN, CDR2 SYDVKM. V lost 6 bases and J lost 6, with 24 bases in between. The CDR3 sequence is 16 residues long. DNA of the CDR3: TGTGCCAGCAGCCCTCCAGGGGCCAGTCGTCTTGTCGAGCAGTACTTC. Its protein product is CASSPPGASRLVEQYF.